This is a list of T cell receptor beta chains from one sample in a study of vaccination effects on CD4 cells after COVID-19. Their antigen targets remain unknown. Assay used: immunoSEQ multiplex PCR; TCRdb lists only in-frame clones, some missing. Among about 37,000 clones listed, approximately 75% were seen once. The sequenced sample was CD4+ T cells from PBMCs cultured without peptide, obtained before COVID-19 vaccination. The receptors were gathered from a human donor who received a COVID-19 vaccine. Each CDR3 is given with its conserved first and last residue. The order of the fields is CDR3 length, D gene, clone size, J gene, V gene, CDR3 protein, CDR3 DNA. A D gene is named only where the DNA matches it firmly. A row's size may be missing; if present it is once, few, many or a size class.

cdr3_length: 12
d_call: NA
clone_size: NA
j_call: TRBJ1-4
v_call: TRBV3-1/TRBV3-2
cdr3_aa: CASSRQDSKLFF
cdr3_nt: TGTGCCAGCAGCCGACAGGACAGTAAACTGTTTTTT

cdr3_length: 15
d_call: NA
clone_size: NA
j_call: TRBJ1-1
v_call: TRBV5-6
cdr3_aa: CASSLGAGVGIEAFF
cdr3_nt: TGTGCCAGCAGCTTGGGGGCAGGAGTAGGGATTGAAGCTTTCTTT

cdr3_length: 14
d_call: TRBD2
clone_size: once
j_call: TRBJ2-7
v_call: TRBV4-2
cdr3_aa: CASSQGLGDYEQYF
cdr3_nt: TGTGCCAGCAGCCAGGGACTAGGGGACTACGAGCAGTACTTC

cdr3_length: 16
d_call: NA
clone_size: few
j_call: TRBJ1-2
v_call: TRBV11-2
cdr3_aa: CASSPLWQKNNYGYTF
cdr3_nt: TGTGCCAGCAGCCCCTTGTGGCAGAAAAATAACTATGGCTACACCTTC

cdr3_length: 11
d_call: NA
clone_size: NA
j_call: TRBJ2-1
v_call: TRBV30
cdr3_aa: CAWSRLDEQFF
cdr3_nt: TGTGCCTGGAGTAGGCTAGATGAGCAGTTCTTC

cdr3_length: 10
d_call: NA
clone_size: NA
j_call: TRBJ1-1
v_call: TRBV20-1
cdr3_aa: CSAAAEEAFF
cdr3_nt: TGCAGTGCCGCAGCGGAAGAAGCTTTCTTT

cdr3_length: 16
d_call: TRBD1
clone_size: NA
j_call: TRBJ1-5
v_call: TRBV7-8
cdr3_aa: CASSYQTGGYNQPQHF
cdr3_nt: TGTGCCAGCAGCTACCAGACAGGGGGTTACAATCAGCCCCAGCATTTT

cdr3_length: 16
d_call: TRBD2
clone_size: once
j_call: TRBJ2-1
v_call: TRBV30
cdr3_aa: CAWSPSPSGSTNEQFF
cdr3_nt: TGTGCCTGGAGTCCCAGTCCCAGCGGGAGTACCAATGAGCAGTTCTTC

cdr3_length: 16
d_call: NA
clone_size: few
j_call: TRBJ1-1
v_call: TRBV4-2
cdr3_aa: CASSQDPYRLNTEAFF
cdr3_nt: TGTGCCAGCAGCCAAGACCCCTACCGGCTGAACACTGAAGCTTTCTTT

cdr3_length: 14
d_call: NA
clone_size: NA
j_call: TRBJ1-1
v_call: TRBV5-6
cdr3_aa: CASSLERLNTEAFF
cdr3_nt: TGTGCCAGCAGCTTGGAACGCCTGAACACTGAAGCTTTCTTT

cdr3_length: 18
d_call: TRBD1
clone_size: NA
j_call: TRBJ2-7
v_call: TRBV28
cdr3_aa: CASSLYWDRGRITYEQYF
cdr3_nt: TGTGCCAGCAGTTTATATTGGGACAGGGGCCGGATAACCTACGAGCAGTACTTC

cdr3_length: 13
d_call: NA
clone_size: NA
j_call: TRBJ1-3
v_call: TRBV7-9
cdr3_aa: CASRGLAGNTIYF
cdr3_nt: TGTGCCAGCAGGGGGCTCGCTGGAAACACCATATATTTT

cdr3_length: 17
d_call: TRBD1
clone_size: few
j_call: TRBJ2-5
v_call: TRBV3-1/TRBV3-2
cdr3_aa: CASSQPLLSRTGETQYF
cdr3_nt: TGTGCCAGCAGCCAACCATTACTATCAAGGACAGGAGAGACCCAGTACTTC

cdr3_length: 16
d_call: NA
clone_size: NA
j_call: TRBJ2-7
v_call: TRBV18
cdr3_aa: CASSSRRPDSPYEQYF
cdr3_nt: TGTGCCAGCTCATCGCGCCGGCCGGACAGTCCCTACGAGCAGTACTTC

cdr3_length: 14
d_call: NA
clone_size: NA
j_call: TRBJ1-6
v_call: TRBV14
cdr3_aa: CASSQVAGNSPLHF
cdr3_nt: TGTGCCAGCAGCCAAGTCGCCGGTAATTCACCCCTCCACTTT

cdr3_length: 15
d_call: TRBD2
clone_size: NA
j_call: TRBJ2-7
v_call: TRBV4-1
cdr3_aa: CASSQWGGRTYEQYF
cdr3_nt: TGCGCCAGCAGCCAGTGGGGCGGGAGAACCTACGAGCAGTACTTC

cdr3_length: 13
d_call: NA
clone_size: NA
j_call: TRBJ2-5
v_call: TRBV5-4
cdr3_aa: CASSSMTGETQYF
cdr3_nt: TGTGCCAGCAGCTCAATGACGGGGGAGACCCAGTACTTC

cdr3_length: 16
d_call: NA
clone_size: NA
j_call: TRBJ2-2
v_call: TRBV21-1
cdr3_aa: CASSPTGRGRWGELFF
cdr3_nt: TGTGCCAGCAGCCCCACGGGACGGGGGAGATGGGGGGAGCTGTTTTTT

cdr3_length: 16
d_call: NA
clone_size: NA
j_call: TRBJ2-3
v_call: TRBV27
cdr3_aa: CASSRPPGAGTDTQYF
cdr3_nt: TGTGCCAGCAGTCGACCCCCAGGGGCCGGCACAGATACGCAGTATTTT

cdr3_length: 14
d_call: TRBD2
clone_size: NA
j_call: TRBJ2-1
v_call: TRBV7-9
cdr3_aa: CASSLGGGYNEQFF
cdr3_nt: TGTGCCAGCAGCTTGGGCGGGGGGTACAATGAGCAGTTCTTC

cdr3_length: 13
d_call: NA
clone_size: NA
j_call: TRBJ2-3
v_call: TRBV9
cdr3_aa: CASSVGGTDTQYF
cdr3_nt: TGTGCCAGCAGCGTAGGTGGTACAGATACGCAGTATTTT

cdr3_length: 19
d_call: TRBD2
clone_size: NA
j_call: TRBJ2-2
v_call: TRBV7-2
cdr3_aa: CASSLGALAGAKNTGELFF
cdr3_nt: TGTGCCAGCAGCTTAGGGGCACTAGCGGGGGCCAAAAACACCGGGGAGCTGTTTTTT

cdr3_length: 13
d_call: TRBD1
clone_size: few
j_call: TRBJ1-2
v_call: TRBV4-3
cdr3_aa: CASSRDRVDGYTF
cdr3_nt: TGCGCCAGCAGCCGGGACAGGGTCGACGGCTACACCTTC

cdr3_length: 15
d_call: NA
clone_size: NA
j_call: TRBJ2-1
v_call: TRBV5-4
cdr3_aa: CASSPKVTSPGEQFF
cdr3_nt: TGTGCCAGCAGCCCCAAAGTGACTAGTCCTGGGGAGCAGTTCTTC

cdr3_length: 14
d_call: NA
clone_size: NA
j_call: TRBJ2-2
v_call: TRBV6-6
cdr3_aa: CASIKEGRGGELFF
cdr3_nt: TGTGCCAGCATAAAGGAGGGCCGCGGCGGGGAGCTGTTTTTT

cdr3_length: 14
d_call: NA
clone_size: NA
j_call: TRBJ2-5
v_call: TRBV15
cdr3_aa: CATSSPGPWVTQYF
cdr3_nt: TGTGCCACCAGCAGCCCGGGGCCGTGGGTGACCCAGTACTTC

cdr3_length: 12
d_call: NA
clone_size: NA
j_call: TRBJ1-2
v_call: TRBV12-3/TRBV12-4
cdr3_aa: CASSRGNYGYTF
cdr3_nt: TGTGCCAGCAGTCGGGGAAACTATGGCTACACCTTC

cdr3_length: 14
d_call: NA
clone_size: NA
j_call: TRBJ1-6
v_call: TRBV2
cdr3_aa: CAGQALLDGSPLHF
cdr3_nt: TGTGCCGGTCAGGCCCTACTCGACGGTTCACCCCTCCACTTT

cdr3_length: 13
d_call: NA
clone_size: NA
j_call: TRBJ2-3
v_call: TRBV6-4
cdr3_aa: CATSQGHTDTQYF
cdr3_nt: TGTGCCACCAGTCAAGGCCACACAGATACGCAGTATTTT

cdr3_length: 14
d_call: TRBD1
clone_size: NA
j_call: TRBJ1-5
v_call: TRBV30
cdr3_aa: CAWSVGQGRQPQHF
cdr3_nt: TGTGCCTGGAGTGTTGGACAGGGACGTCAGCCCCAGCATTTT